The 18 T cell receptor beta chains reported below all come from one sample, sequenced in a study of cytomegalovirus exposure and HLA in healthy donors. The study ran its PCR with 60 Vbeta and 13 Jbeta primers. The protocol was immunoSEQ multiplex PCR, while the TCRdb copy is restricted to in-frame clones and leaves out a portion. The repertoire includes 90,000 or so clones, 55% to 75% of them detected once, and approximately 15% sits in the top ten. Sequencing used PBMCs. All receptors derive from a woman younger than 35 in good health and CMV-seropositive.

The CDR3 sequence is CASSPIAGGPEETQYF. CDR3 DNA: TGTGCCAGCAGTCCCATAGCGGGAGGGCCGGAAGAGACCCAGTACTTC. V is TRBV27 and J is TRBJ2-5, with 11 bases aligning to TRBD2. V lost 5 bases to trimming and J lost 3 bases; unmatched junction nucleotides: 8. The germline CDR1 and CDR2 sequences are MNHEY and SMNVEV (reference sequence). The CDR3 sequence is 16 residues long.

V and J are TRBV30 and TRBJ2-1, with D maybe TRBD1 (5 bases). Germline V gene lookup returns CDR1 GTSNPN and CDR2 SVGIG (reference sequence). The V end was cut by 5 bases, the J end by 9 bases, with 11 bases between. The CDR3 is made up of 11 amino acids. Here the CDR3 reads CAWDRAIEQFF. CDR3 coding DNA: TGTGCCTGGGACAGAGCCATTGAGCAGTTCTTC. Complete variable domain (other parts from reference TRBV30 and TRBJ2-1): SQTIHQWPATLVQPVGSPLSLECTVEGTSNPNLYWYRQAAGRGLQLLFYSVGIGQISSEVPQNLSASRPQDRQFILSSKKLLLSDSGFYLCAWDRAIEQFFGPGTRLTVL.

This clone was picked up a small number of times. This chain connects TRBV7-2 to TRBJ1-2, with D possibly TRBD1 on 6 matching bases. The germline V gene has CDR1 SGHTA and CDR2 FQGNSA. CDR3 length equals 16 residues. V lost 5 bases to trimming and J lost 1 base, with 17 bases between them. CDR3 bases: TGTGCCAGCAGCCGGACCGGGACAAGATTTAACTATGGCTACACCTTC. This sequence encodes CASSRTGTRFNYGYTF.

In its sample, this clone was seen a few times. The chain uses TRBV18 and TRBJ2-7, with 13 nucleotides matching TRBD2. Germline CDR1 and CDR2: KGHSH and LQKENI. CDR3 length equals 16 residues. Losses at the gene ends were 3 bases for V and 2 bases for J; bases not matched to a gene: 4. The CDR3 here is CASSPPGTSGAYEQYF. The DNA for the CDR3 is TGTGCCAGCTCACCGCCCGGGACTAGCGGGGCCTACGAGCAGTACTTC.

This clone has more than one count but fewer than ten. In nucleotides, the CDR3 is TGCAGCGTCTCCGGGACTTTAGAGACCCAGTACTTC. Amino acids: CSVSGTLETQYF. V is TRBV29-1 and J is TRBJ2-5; D might be TRBD2 (6 bases). Trimming took off 6 bases at V and 4 bases at J, with 12 bases between the two ends. The V gene's germline CDR1 is SQVTM and CDR2 ANQGSEA. This CDR3 is 12 amino acids long. Looking up the rest from reference TRBV29-1 and TRBJ2-5 gives the full variable domain: SAVISQKPSRDICQRGTSLTIQCQVDSQVTMMFWYRQQPGQSLTLIATANQGSEATYESGFVIDKFPISRPNLTFSTLTVSNMSPEDSSIYLCSVSGTLETQYFGPGTRLLVL.

The chain has TRBV9 and TRBJ2-1; D gene ambiguous. V was shortened by 2 bases and J by 9 bases, with 9 bases between the two germline ends. The CDR3 totals 12 residues. In germline, CDR1 is SGDLS, CDR2 YYNGEE. The CDR3 here is CASSVSLGEQFF. The CDR3 coding sequence is TGTGCCAGCAGCGTTAGCCTGGGTGAGCAGTTCTTC.

The rearrangement links TRBV2 to TRBJ1-6, with TRBD1 matching 7 bases. The V segment lost 6 bases and the J segment 7 bases; nucleotides outside the gene matches: 6. In germline, CDR1 is SNHLY, CDR2 FYNNEI. The CDR3 length is 14 residues. CDR3 nucleotides: TGTGCCAGCAGCGCGGACAGGCCCAATTCACCCCTCCACTTT. Translating it yields CASSADRPNSPLHF.

V gene TRBV5-1 combines with J gene TRBJ2-4, with D maybe TRBD2 (5 bases). Trimming stripped 4 bases from V and 0 bases from J, with 23 bases between. CDR1 and CDR2 from the germline V gene are SGHRS and YFSETQ. The length of the CDR3 is 19 residues. CDR3 DNA sequence: TGCGCCAGCAGCCTGTACGAACCGGGATTACTATTAGCCAAAAACATTCAGTACTTC. This translates into CASSLYEPGLLLAKNIQYF.

The V call is TRBV19, the J call TRBJ1-2, with D tentatively TRBD1 (5 bases). This CDR3 is built from 13 residues. The V and J ends lost 2 bases and 7 bases respectively, with 11 bases between them. Germline V gene sequence: CDR1 LNHDA, CDR2 SQIVND (reference sequence). CDR3 in amino acids: CASSIPQGRGYTF. CDR3 coding DNA: TGTGCCAGTAGTATACCGCAGGGCCGTGGCTACACCTTC.

The chain has TRBV28 and TRBJ2-7, with 7 bases identical to TRBD2. The ends lost 3 bases at V and 3 bases at J; junction bases unmatched: 5. The CDR3 extends over 14 amino acids. Germline CDR1 is MDHEN and CDR2 is SYDVKM. Written as DNA, the CDR3 is TGTGCCAGCAGTTTGGGGCGGGAGTACTACGAGCAGTACTTC. It codes for CASSLGREYYEQYF.

The J gene is TRBJ2-3, the V gene TRBV11-2, with 8 bases lining up with TRBD2. V was pared by 3 bases and J by 1 base, with 6 bases of the junction left unmatched. Germline V gene lookup returns CDR1 SGHAT and CDR2 FQNNGV. The CDR3 is made up of 16 amino acids. CDR3 region: CASSFWSGSGTDTQYF. The CDR3 coding sequence is TGTGCCAGCAGCTTTTGGAGCGGGAGCGGCACAGATACGCAGTATTTT.

The rearrangement joins TRBV9 to TRBJ1-1; TRBD1 matches at 7 bases. J was trimmed by 1 base and V by 4 bases; bases with no gene match: 7. The CDR3 sequence is 15 residues long. CDR1 is SGDLS and CDR2 is YYNGEE in the germline V gene. In DNA, the CDR3 is TGTGCCAGCAGCAGGGACAGCTCCACGAACACTGAAGCTTTCTTT. Translation: CASSRDSSTNTEAFF.

The chain's CDR3 is CASRRQGDPETQYF. CDR3 sequence (DNA): TGTGCCAGCAGACGACAGGGGGATCCGGAGACCCAGTACTTC. The chain recombines TRBV27 with TRBJ2-5; 9 nucleotides agree with TRBD1. Germline assignment: CDR1 MNHEY and CDR2 SMNVEV (reference sequence). The CDR3 covers 14 residues. Trimming at V came to 6 bases and at J to 5 bases, leaving 7 bases not matched to a gene.

The chain carries TRBV5-6 and TRBJ1-2, with 7 bases fitting TRBD1. The CDR3 sequence is 13 residues long. Germline V lookup: CDR1 SGHDT, CDR2 YYEEEE. V was clipped by 2 bases and J by 6 bases; unmatched bases: 4. The CDR3 DNA reads TGTGCCAGCAGCTTACCCGGGACAGATGGCTACACCTTC. Its translation: CASSLPGTDGYTF.

The chain uses TRBV30 and TRBJ1-1, with 7 bases that match TRBD1. The length of the CDR3 is 11 residues. Germline V gene lookup returns CDR1 GTSNPN and CDR2 SVGIG (reference sequence). Trimming cost V 5 bases and J 4 bases; bases outside gene matches: 1. CDR3 bases: TGTGCCTGGGACAGGGCCACTGAAGCTTTCTTT. Its protein is CAWDRATEAFF. Supplemented by reference TRBV30 and TRBJ1-1, the full variable domain reads SQTIHQWPATLVQPVGSPLSLECTVEGTSNPNLYWYRQAAGRGLQLLFYSVGIGQISSEVPQNLSASRPQDRQFILSSKKLLLSDSGFYLCAWDRATEAFFGQGTRLTVV.

The rearrangement joins TRBV19 to TRBJ2-5; 7 bases map to TRBD1. CDR1 is LNHDA, CDR2 SQIVND, per germline (reference sequence). The CDR3 is 14 amino acids. The trim removed 3 bases at V and 5 bases at J, leaving 6 bases unmatched. The CDR3 reads CASSMSDRIETQYF. As DNA, the CDR3 is TGTGCCAGTAGTATGTCGGACAGGATCGAGACCCAGTACTTC.

The chain couples TRBV5-1 to TRBJ1-5; 7 nucleotides agree with TRBD1. Germline V gene data show CDR1 as SGHRS and CDR2 as YFSETQ. Trimming removed 4 bases from V and 3 bases from J; junction bases left unmatched: 7. The CDR3 covers 15 residues. The CDR3 nucleotides are TGCGCCAGCAGCCTAACAGGGGAGTACAATCAGCCCCAGCATTTT. This translates into CASSLTGEYNQPQHF.

The chain is built from TRBV7-8 and TRBJ2-2; D call uncertain. V was clipped by 3 bases and J by 5 bases, with 7 bases between them. CDR3 length: 13 residues. Germline V gives CDR1 SGHVS, CDR2 FQNEAQ. CDR3 loop: CASSFLRTGELFF. CDR3 coding DNA: TGTGCCAGCAGCTTTCTACGGACCGGGGAGCTGTTTTTT.